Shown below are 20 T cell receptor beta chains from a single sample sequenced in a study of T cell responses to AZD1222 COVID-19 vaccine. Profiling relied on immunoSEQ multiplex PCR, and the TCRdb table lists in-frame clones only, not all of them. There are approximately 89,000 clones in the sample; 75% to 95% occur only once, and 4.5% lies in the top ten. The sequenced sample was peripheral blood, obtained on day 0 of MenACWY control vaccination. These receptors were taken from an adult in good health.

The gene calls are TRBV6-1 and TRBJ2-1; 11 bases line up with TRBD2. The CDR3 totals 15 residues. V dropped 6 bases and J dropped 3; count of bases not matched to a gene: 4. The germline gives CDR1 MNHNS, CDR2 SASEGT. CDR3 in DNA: TGTGCCAGCAGCTACACTAGCGGGGGCTACAATGAGCAGTTCTTC. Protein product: CASSYTSGGYNEQFF.

CDR3 sequence: CASSSIRPNTGELFF. The DNA of the CDR3 is TGTGCCAGCAGCTCCATTCGTCCGAACACCGGGGAGCTGTTTTTT. V usage is TRBV11-2 and J usage is TRBJ2-2; no reliable D call. This CDR3 comprises 15 residues. CDR1 and CDR2 (germline): SGHAT, FQNNGV. The germline V and J ends were trimmed by 4 bases and 0 bases, with 9 bases remaining between them.

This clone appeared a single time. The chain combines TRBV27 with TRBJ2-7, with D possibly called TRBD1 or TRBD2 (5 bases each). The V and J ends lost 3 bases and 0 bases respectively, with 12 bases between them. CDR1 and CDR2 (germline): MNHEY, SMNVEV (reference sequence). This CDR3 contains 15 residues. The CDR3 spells CASSFSGTSSYEQYF. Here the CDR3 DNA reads TGTGCCAGCAGTTTTTCCGGGACGAGCTCCTACGAGCAGTACTTC.

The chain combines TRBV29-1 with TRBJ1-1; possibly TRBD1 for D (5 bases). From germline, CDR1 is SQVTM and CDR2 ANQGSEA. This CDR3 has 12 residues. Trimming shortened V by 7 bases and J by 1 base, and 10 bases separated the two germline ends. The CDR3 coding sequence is TGCAGCGCTGACAGCTGGAACACTGAAGCTTTCTTT. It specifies CSADSWNTEAFF.

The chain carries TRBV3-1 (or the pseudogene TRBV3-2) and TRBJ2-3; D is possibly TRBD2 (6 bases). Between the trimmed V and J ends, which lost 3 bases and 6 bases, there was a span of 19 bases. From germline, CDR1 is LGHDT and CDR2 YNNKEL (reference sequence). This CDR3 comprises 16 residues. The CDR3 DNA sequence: TGTGCCAGCAGCCACGGACTCCGGGACCGGGGGGATACGCAGTATTTT. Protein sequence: CASSHGLRDRGDTQYF.

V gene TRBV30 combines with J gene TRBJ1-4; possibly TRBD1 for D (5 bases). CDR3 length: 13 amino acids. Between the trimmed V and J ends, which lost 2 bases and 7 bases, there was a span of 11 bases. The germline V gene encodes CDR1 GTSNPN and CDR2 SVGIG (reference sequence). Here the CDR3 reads CAWSRGGSEKLFF. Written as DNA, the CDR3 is TGTGCCTGGAGTCGGGGGGGGAGTGAAAAACTGTTTTTT.

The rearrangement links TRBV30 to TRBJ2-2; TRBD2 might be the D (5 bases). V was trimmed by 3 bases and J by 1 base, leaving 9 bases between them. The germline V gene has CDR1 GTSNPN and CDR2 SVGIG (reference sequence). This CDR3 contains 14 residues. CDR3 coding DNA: TGTGCCTGGAGGGAGCGGATGAACACCGGGGAGCTGTTTTTT. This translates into CAWRERMNTGELFF.

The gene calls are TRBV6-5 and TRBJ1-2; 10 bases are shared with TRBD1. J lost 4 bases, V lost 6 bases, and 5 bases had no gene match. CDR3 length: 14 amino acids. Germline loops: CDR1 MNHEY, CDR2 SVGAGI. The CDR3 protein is CASRRDRGLYGYTF. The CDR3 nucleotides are TGTGCCAGCAGAAGGGACAGGGGTCTCTATGGCTACACCTTC.

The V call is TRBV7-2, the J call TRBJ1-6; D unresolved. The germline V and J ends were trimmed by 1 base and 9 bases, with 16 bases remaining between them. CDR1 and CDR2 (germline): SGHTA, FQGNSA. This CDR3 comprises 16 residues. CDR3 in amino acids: CASSLGGRGMSSPLHF. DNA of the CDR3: TGTGCCAGCAGCTTAGGGGGTCGAGGGATGAGTTCACCCCTCCACTTT. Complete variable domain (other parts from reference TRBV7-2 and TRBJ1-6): GAGVSQSPSNKVTEKGKDVELRCDPISGHTALYWYRQSLGQGLEFLIYFQGNSAPDKSGLPSDRFSAERTGGSVSTLTIQRTQQEDSAVYLCASSLGGRGMSSPLHFGNGTRLTVT.

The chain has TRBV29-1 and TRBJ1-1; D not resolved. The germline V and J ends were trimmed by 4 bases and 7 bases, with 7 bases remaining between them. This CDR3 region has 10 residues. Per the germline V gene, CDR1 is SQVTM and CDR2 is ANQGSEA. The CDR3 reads CSVAQIEAFF. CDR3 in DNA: TGCAGCGTTGCCCAGATTGAAGCTTTCTTT.

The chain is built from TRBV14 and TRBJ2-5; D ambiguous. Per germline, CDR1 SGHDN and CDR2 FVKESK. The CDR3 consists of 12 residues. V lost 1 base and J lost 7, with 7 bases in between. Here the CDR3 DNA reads TGTGCCAGCAGCCAAGCCACCCCGACCCAGTACTTC. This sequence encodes CASSQATPTQYF.

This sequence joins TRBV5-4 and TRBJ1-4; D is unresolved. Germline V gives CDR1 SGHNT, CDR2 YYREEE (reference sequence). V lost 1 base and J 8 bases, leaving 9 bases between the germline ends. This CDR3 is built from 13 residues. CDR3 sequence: CASSLKGGEKLFF. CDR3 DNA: TGTGCCAGCAGCTTGAAGGGAGGCGAAAAACTGTTTTTT.

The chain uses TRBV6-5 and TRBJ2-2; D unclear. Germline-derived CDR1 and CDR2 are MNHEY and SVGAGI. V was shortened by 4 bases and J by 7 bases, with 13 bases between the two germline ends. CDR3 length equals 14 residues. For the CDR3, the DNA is TGTGCCAGCAGTTTAAGTAGATTGGGCGGGGAGCTGTTTTTT. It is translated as CASSLSRLGGELFF.

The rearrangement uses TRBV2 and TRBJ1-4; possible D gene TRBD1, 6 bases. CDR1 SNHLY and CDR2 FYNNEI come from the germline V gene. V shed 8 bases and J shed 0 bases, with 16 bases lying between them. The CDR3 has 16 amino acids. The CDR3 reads CASGGGRFSTNEKLFF. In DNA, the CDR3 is TGTGCCAGCGGAGGGGGGCGCTTTTCAACTAATGAAAAACTGTTTTTT.

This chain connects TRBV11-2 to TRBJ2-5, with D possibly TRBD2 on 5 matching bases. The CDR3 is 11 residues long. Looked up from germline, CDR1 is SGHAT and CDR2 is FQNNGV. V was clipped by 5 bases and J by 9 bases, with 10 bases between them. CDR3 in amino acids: CASSVSGSQYF. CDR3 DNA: TGTGCCAGCAGCGTTTCGGGGTCCCAGTACTTC.

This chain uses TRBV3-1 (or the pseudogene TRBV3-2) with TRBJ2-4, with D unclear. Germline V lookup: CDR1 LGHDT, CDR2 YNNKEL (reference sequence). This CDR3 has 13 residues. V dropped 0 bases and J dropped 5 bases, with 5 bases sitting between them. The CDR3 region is CASSQEGQNIQYF. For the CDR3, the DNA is TGTGCCAGCAGCCAAGAGGGCCAAAACATTCAGTACTTC.

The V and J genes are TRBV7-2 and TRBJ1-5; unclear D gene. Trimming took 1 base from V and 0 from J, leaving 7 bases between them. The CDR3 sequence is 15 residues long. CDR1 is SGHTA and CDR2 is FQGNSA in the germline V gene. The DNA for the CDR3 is TGTGCCAGCAGCTTAGTACCGAATAGCAATCAGCCCCAGCATTTT. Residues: CASSLVPNSNQPQHF. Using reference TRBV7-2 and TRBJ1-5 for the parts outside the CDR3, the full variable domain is GAGVSQSPSNKVTEKGKDVELRCDPISGHTALYWYRQSLGQGLEFLIYFQGNSAPDKSGLPSDRFSAERTGGSVSTLTIQRTQQEDSAVYLCASSLVPNSNQPQHFGDGTRLSIL.

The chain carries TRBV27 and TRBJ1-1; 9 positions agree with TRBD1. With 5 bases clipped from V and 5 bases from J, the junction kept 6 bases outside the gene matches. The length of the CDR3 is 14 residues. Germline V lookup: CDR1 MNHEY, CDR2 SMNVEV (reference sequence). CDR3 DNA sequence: TGTGCCAGCAGTCCTGGGACAGGGATGACTGAAGCTTTCTTT. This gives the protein CASSPGTGMTEAFF.

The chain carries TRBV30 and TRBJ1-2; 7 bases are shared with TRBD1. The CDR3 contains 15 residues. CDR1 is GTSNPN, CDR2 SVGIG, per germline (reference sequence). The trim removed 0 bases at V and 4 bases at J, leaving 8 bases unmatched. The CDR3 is CAWSVPGGNSYGYTF. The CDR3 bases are TGTGCCTGGAGTGTCCCAGGGGGGAACTCCTATGGCTACACCTTC.

CDR3 coding DNA: TGTGCCAGCAGTGTAAGCGGGAGAGGAAATGAGCAGTTCTTC. Translated: CASSVSGRGNEQFF. J is TRBJ2-1 and V is TRBV6-4, with 8 nucleotides matching TRBD2. The CDR3 runs to 14 residues. Germline V gene data show CDR1 as MRHNA and CDR2 as SNTAGT. V trimming: 4 bases; J trimming: 7 bases; junction bases outside the gene matches: 6.